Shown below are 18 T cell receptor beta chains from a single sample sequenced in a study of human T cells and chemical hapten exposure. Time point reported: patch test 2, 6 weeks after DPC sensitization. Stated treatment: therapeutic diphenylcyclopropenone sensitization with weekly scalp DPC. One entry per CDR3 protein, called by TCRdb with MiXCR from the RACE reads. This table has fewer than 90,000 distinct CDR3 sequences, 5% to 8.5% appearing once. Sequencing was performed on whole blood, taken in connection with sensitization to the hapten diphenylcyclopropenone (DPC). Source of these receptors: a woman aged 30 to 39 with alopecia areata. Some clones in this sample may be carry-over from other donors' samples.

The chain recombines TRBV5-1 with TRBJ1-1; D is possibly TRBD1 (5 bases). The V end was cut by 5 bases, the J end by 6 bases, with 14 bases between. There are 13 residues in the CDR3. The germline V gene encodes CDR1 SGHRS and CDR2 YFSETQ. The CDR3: CASSPRGDAEAFF. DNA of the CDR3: TGCGCCAGCAGTCCCCGAGGGGACGCTGAAGCTTTCTTT.

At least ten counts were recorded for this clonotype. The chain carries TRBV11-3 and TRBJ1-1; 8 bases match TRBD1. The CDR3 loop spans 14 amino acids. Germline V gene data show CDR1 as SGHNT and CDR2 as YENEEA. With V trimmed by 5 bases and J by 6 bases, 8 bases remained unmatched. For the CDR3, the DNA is TGTGCCAGCAGCCGGGGTCAGGGGGCCGCTGAAGCTTTCTTT. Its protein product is CASSRGQGAAEAFF.

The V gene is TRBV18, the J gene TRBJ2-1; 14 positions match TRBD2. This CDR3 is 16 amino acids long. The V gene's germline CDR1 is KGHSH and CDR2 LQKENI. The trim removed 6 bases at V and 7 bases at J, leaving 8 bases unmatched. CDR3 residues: CASSPRGLAGVNEQFF. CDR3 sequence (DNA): TGTGCCAGCTCTCCCCGGGGACTAGCGGGGGTGAATGAGCAGTTCTTC.

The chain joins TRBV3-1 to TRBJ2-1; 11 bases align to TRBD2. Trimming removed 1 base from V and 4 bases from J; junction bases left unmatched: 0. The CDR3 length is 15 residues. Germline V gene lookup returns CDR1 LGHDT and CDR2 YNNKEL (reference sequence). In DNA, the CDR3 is TGTGCCAGCAGCCAAGGACTAGCGGGGTACAATGAGCAGTTCTTC. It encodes CASSQGLAGYNEQFF.

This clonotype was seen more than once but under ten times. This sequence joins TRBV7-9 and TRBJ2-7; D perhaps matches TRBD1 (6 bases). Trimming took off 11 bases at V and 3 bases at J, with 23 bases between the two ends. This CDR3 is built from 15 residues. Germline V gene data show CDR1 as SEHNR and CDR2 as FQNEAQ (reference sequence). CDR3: CAGQQTGWGNYEQYF. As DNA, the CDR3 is TGTGCCGGCCAACAAACAGGGTGGGGAAACTACGAGCAGTACTTC.

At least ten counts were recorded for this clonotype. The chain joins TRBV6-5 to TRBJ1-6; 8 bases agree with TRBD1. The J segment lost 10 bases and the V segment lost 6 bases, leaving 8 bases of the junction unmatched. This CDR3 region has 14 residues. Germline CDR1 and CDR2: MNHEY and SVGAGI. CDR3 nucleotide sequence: TGTGCCAGCAGCAGGACAGGGCGTCGGTCACCCCTCCACTTT. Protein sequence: CASSRTGRRSPLHF.

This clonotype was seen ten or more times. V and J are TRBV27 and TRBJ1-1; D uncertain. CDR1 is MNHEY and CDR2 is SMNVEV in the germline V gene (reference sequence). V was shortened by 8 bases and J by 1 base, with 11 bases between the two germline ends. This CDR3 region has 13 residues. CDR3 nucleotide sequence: TGTGCCAGCGGGAGGGATTCGAACACTGAAGCTTTCTTT. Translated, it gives CASGRDSNTEAFF.

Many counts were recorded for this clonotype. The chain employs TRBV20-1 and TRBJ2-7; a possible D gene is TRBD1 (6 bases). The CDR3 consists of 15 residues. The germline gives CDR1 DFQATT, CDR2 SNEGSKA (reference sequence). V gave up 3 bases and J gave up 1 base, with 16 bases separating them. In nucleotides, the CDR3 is TGCAGTGCTAGTGGTGAAGGACAGATTTCCTACGAGCAGTACTTC. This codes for CSASGEGQISYEQYF.

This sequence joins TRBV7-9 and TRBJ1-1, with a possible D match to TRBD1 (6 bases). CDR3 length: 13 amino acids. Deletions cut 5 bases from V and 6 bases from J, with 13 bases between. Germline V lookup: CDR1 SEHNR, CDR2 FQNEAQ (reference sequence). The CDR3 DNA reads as TGTGCCAGCAGCCGTAACAGGGAACCTGAAGCTTTCTTT. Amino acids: CASSRNREPEAFF. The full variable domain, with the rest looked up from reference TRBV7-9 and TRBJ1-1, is DTGVSQNPRHKITKRGQNVTFRCDPISEHNRLYWYRQTLGQGPEFLTYFQNEAQLEKSRLLSDRFSAERPKGSFSTLEIQRTEQGDSAMYLCASSRNREPEAFFGQGTRLTVV.

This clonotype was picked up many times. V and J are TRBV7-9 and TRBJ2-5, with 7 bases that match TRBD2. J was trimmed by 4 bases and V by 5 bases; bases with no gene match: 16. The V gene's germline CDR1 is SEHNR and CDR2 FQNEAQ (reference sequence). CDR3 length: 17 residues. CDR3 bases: TGTGCCAGCAGCCCCCGGGACTATAACATGGTCGGAGAGACCCAGTACTTC. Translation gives CASSPRDYNMVGETQYF.

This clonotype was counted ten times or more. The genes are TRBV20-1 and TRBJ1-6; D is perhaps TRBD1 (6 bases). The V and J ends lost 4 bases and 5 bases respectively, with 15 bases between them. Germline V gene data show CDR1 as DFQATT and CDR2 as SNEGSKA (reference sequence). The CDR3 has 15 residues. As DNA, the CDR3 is TGCAGTGCTACCCCAGGGGTAAATGATAATTCACCCCTCCACTTT. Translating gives CSATPGVNDNSPLHF.

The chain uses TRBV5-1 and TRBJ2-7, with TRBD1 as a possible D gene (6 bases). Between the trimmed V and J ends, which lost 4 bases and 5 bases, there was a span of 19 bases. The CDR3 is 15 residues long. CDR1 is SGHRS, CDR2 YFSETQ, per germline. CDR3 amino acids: CASSPGWTDTNEQYF. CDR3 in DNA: TGCGCCAGCAGCCCGGGATGGACAGATACCAACGAGCAGTACTTC.

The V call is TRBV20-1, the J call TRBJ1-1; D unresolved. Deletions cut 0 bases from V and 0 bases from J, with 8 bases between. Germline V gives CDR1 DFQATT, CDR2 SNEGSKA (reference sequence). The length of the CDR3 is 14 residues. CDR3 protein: CSARDPVLNTEAFF. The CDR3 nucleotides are TGCAGTGCTAGAGATCCGGTCTTGAACACTGAAGCTTTCTTT.

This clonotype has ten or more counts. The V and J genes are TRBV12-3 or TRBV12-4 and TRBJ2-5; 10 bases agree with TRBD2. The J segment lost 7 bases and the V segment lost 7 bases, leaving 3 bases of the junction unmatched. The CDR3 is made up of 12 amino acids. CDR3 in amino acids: CASTSGGGTQYF. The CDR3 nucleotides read TGTGCCAGCACTAGCGGGGGAGGGACCCAGTACTTC.

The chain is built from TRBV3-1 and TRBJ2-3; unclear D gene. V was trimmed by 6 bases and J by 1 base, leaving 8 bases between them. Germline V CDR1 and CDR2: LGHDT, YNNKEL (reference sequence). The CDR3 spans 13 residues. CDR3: CASRSPGTDTQYF. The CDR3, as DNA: TGTGCCAGCAGGAGCCCAGGCACAGATACGCAGTATTTT.

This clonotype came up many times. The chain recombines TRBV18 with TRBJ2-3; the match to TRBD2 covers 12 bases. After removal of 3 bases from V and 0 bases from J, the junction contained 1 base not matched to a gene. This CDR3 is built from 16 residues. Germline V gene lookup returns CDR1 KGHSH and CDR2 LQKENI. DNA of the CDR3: TGTGCCAGCTCACCCGGACTAGCGGGGAGCACAGATACGCAGTATTTT. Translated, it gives CASSPGLAGSTDTQYF. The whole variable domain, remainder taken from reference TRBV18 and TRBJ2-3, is NAGVMQNPRHLVRRRGQEARLRCSPMKGHSHVYWYRQLPEEGLKFMVYLQKENIIDESGMPKERFSAEFPKEGPSILRIQQVVRGDSAAYFCASSPGLAGSTDTQYFGPGTRLTVL.

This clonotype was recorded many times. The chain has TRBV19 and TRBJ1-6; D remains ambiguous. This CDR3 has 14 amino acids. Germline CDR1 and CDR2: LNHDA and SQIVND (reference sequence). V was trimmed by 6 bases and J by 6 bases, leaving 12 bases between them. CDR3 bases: TGTGCCAGTAGCTCTCTCCAGACTAATTCACCCCTCCACTTT. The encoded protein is CASSSLQTNSPLHF.

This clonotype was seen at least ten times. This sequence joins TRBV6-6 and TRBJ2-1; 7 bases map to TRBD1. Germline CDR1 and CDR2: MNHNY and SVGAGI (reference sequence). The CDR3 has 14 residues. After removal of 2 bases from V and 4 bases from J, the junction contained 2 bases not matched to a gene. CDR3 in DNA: TGTGCCAGCAGTTACGGGGGACAGTACAATGAGCAGTTCTTC. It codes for CASSYGGQYNEQFF.